The following is a TCR beta chain sequence with its context. The CDR3 sequence is 13 residues long. J was trimmed by 7 bases and V by 6 bases; bases with no gene match: 5. Per germline, CDR1 MNHEY and CDR2 SVGAGI. This specimen belongs to a study of blood T cell repertoires in COVID-19. Study overall: COVID-19 samples collected from the United States, Italy and Spain covered acute and convalescent phases.

Some clones are missing from TCRdb's copy, which holds only in-frame ones; the method was immunoSEQ multiplex PCR. The data contain around 190,000 clones, roughly 80% of them singletons. The TCR originated in a woman aged 40 to 55 with COVID-19, enrolled during active disease. Sequenced: peripheral blood. The rearrangement links TRBV6-5 to TRBJ1-5, with 8 nucleotides matching TRBD1. The CDR3 protein is CASSPDRAQPQHF. The DNA for the CDR3 is TGTGCCAGCAGCCCGGACAGGGCCCAGCCCCAGCATTTT.